The TCR beta chain under discussion was sequenced for a study of OX40 agonist ivuxolimab in advanced cancers. This table comes from immunoSEQ multiplex PCR, and its TCRdb copy is limited to in-frame clones, with some not included. The data hold some 74,000 clones, with around 85% observed a single time. The length of the CDR3 is 14 residues. The germline V gene has CDR1 SGHVS and CDR2 FQNEAQ. Trimming shortened V by 3 bases and J by 7 bases, and 10 bases separated the two germline ends. This material consisted of CD4+ or CD8+ T cells sorted from blood, taken in a trial of the OX40 agonist ivuxolimab. The rearrangement links TRBV7-8 to TRBJ1-6, with unresolved D. The clonotype comes from an adult with an advanced solid tumor such as melanoma, head and neck, liver or kidney cancer. CDR3: CASSLGRENSPLHF. The CDR3 DNA reads as TGTGCCAGCAGCTTGGGCCGGGAAAATTCACCCCTCCACTTT. Full variable domain (missing parts from reference TRBV7-8 and TRBJ1-6): GAGVSQSPRYKVAKRGQDVALRCDPISGHVSLFWYQQALGQGPEFLTYFQNEAQLDKSGLPSDRFFAERPEGSVSTLKIQRTQQEDSAVYLCASSLGRENSPLHFGNGTRLTVT.